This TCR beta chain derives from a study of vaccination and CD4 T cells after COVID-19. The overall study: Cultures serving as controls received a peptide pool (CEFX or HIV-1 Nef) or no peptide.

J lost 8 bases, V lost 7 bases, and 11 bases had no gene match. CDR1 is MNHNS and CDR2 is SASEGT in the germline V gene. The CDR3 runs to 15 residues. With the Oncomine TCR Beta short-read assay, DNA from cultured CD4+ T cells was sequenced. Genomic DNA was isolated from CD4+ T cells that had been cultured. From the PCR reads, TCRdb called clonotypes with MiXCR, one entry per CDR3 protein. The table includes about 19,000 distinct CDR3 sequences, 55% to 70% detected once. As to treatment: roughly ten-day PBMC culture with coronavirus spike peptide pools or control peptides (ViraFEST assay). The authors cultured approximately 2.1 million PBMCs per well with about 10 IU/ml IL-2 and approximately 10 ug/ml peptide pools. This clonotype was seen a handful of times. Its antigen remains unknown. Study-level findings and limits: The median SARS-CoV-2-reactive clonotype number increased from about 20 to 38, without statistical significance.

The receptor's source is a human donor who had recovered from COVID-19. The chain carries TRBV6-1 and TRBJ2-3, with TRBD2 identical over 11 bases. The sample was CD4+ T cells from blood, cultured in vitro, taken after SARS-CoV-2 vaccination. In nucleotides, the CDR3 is TGTGCCAGCACCTTAGCGGGGGGGGGCCACGGTACGCAGTATTTT. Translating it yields CASTLAGGGHGTQYF.